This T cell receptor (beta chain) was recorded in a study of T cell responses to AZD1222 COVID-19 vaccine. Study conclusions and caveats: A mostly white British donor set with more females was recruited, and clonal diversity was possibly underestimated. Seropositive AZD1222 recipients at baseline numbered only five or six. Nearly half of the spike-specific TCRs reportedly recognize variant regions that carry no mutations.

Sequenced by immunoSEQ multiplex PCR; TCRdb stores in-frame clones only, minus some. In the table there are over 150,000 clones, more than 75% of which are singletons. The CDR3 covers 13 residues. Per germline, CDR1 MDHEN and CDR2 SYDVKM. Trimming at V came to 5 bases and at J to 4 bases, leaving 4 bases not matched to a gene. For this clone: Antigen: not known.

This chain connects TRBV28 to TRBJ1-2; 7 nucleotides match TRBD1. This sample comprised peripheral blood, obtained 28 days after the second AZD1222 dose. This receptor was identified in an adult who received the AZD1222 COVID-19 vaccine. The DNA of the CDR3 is TGTGCCAGCAGTCGGGACAGAGTCTATGGCTACACCTTC. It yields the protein CASSRDRVYGYTF.